One sample yielded the 27 T cell receptor beta chains listed below, sequenced in a study of vaccination and CD4 T cells after COVID-19. With the Oncomine TCR Beta short-read assay, DNA from cultured CD4+ T cells was sequenced. TCRdb processed the PCR reads anew with MiXCR; each CDR3 protein has one entry. This table holds 8,500 to 13,000 distinct CDR3 sequences, approximately 49% found once. The treatment: 10-day PBMC culture with coronavirus spike peptide pools or control peptides (ViraFEST assay). Antigens for these TCRs are unknown. The source material was CD4+ T cells from blood, cultured in vitro. The receptors stem from a human donor who had recovered from COVID-19.

The chain joins TRBV11-3 to TRBJ1-1; unclear D gene. V was clipped by 4 bases and J by 0 bases, with 18 bases between them. CDR1 and CDR2 (germline): SGHNT, YENEEA. The length of the CDR3 is 17 residues. CDR3 amino acids: CASSSLSRRIMNTEAFF. The CDR3 DNA follows: TGTGCCAGCAGCTCCCTATCAAGGAGGATCATGAACACTGAAGCTTTCTTT.

This clonotype was seen a handful of times. This chain links TRBV12-3 or TRBV12-4 with TRBJ1-2, with a weak D call TRBD1 (5 bases). V lost 7 bases and J lost 2, with 14 bases in between. The CDR3 totals 14 residues. The CDR3 bases are TGTGCCAGCAAGGAGGGGTTGGTCAACTATGGCTACACCTTC. It is translated as CASKEGLVNYGYTF.

V gene TRBV7-2 combines with J gene TRBJ1-1; tentative D call: TRBD1 (6 bases). The CDR3 is 13 amino acids. V gave up 4 bases and J gave up 4 bases, with 10 bases separating them. Germline values: CDR1 SGHTA, CDR2 FQGNSA. The CDR3 is CASSWTERTEAFF. DNA for the CDR3: TGTGCCAGCAGCTGGACAGAGCGCACTGAAGCTTTCTTT.

This chain joins TRBV29-1 and TRBJ1-2; the D gene is possibly TRBD1 (5 bases). V shed 2 bases and J shed 4 bases, with 17 bases lying between them. The CDR3 length is 15 residues. CDR1 and CDR2 from the germline V gene are SQVTM and ANQGSEA. CDR3: CSVEPGQGDPYGYTF. CDR3 nucleotide sequence: TGCAGCGTTGAACCCGGACAAGGGGACCCCTATGGCTACACCTTC.

This clonotype was detected a few times. The rearrangement links TRBV6-4 to TRBJ2-1; the D gene could be TRBD1 or TRBD2 (5 bases each). Germline CDR1 is MRHNA and CDR2 is SNTAGT. V lost 0 bases, J lost 4 bases, and 10 bases lay in between. This CDR3 has 15 amino acids. CDR3 sequence: CASSDSGGGYNEQFF. CDR3 in DNA: TGTGCCAGCAGTGACTCGGGTGGGGGATACAATGAGCAGTTCTTC.

The rearrangement links TRBV6-1 to TRBJ2-5, with TRBD2 identical over 11 bases. The ends lost 6 bases at V and 2 bases at J; junction bases unmatched: 8. Germline V gene data show CDR1 as MNHNS and CDR2 as SASEGT. The CDR3 covers 16 residues. The CDR3 DNA follows: TGTGCCAGCAGATATAGCGGGGGGGCTGGTCAAGAGACCCAGTACTTC. Amino acids: CASRYSGGAGQETQYF.

The V gene is TRBV19, the J gene TRBJ1-6; 11 nucleotides align to TRBD1. The trim removed 6 bases at V and 5 bases at J, leaving 9 bases unmatched. The CDR3 sequence is 17 residues long. CDR1 is LNHDA, CDR2 SQIVND, per germline (reference sequence). CDR3 residues: CASSTRDRGADNSPLHF. CDR3 in DNA: TGTGCCAGTAGCACCCGGGACAGGGGGGCAGATAATTCACCCCTCCACTTT.

This clonotype was detected only a few times. The chain couples TRBV11-3 to TRBJ1-2, with 8 bases matching TRBD1. CDR1 and CDR2 (germline): SGHNT, YENEEA. With 7 bases clipped from V and 8 bases from J, the junction kept 15 bases outside the gene matches. The CDR3 covers 15 residues. CDR3 sequence (DNA): TGTGCCAGCACTAATCCCGGGACAGGTGAAGGAGGCTACACCTTC. Amino acid sequence: CASTNPGTGEGGYTF. The full variable domain, with the rest looked up from reference TRBV11-3 and TRBJ1-2, is EAGVVQSPRYKIIEKKQPVAFWCNPISGHNTLYWYLQNLGQGPELLIRYENEEAVDDSQLPKDRFSAERLKGVDSTLKIQPAELGDSAVYLCASTNPGTGEGGYTFGSGTRLTVV.

The chain links TRBV5-1 to TRBJ1-1, with TRBD1 matching 8 bases. Germline lookup yields CDR1 SGHRS and CDR2 YFSETQ. This CDR3 comprises 14 residues. V dropped 3 bases and J dropped 0; count of bases not matched to a gene: 1. The CDR3 DNA sequence: TGCGCCAGCAGCTCGGGACAGGTGAACACTGAAGCTTTCTTT. It specifies CASSSGQVNTEAFF.

V usage is TRBV19 and J usage is TRBJ2-3, with D hard to call. The CDR3 length is 16 residues. V was pared by 3 bases and J by 0 bases, with 13 bases between. Germline V CDR1 and CDR2: LNHDA, SQIVND (reference sequence). The CDR3 protein is CASSMANLHSTDTQYF. CDR3 nucleotides: TGTGCCAGTAGTATGGCAAATCTACATAGCACAGATACGCAGTATTTT.

This clonotype was counted between two and nine times. This chain joins TRBV19 and TRBJ1-3, with D unclear. This CDR3 spans 14 amino acids. V was clipped by 5 bases and J by 4 bases, with 12 bases between them. Germline loops: CDR1 LNHDA, CDR2 SQIVND (reference sequence). The CDR3: CASSLLVRGNTIYF. Written as DNA, the CDR3 is TGTGCCAGTAGTCTTCTCGTCCGGGGAAACACCATATATTTT.

The chain recombines TRBV27 with TRBJ1-4; D remains ambiguous. Germline CDR1 MNHEY, CDR2 SMNVEV (reference sequence). The CDR3 consists of 15 residues. Trimming left V 1 base short and J 7 bases short, with 13 bases between. The CDR3 here is CASSLFDTHREKLFF. CDR3 in DNA: TGTGCCAGCAGTTTATTCGACACCCACCGTGAAAAACTGTTTTTT. Combining the CDR3 with reference TRBV27 and TRBJ1-4 gives the whole variable domain EAQVTQNPRYLITVTGKKLTVTCSQNMNHEYMSWYRQDPGLGLRQIYYSMNVEVTDKGDVPEGYKVSRKEKRNFPLILESPSPNQTSLYFCASSLFDTHREKLFFGSGTQLSVL.

The chain joins TRBV5-6 to TRBJ1-5; maybe TRBD1 (5 bases). Germline assignment: CDR1 SGHDT and CDR2 YYEEEE. CDR3 length: 16 residues. V dropped 0 bases and J dropped 10 bases, with 20 bases sitting between them. In nucleotides, the CDR3 is TGTGCCAGCAGCTTGGGGGGCGGGGGAGTAAGTAGCCCCCAGCATTTT. It is translated as CASSLGGGGVSSPQHF.

This clonotype was seen a few times. The rearrangement links TRBV2 to TRBJ2-2; D may be TRBD1 (6 bases). V shed 11 bases and J shed 6 bases, with 16 bases lying between them. CDR1 is SNHLY, CDR2 FYNNEI, per germline. CDR3 length equals 13 residues. The CDR3 loop is CAWGRQVSGELFF. The CDR3 nucleotides are TGTGCCTGGGGGCGACAGGTCTCCGGGGAGCTGTTTTTT.

V and J are TRBV7-9 and TRBJ1-1; D perhaps matches TRBD1 (5 bases). Trimming left V 2 bases short and J 1 base short, with 14 bases between. Germline V gene lookup returns CDR1 SEHNR and CDR2 FQNEAQ (reference sequence). CDR3 size: 16 residues. The CDR3 coding sequence is TGTGCCAGCAGCTTATCGCGACCCACAGGGAACACTGAAGCTTTCTTT. Its translation: CASSLSRPTGNTEAFF.

This clonotype came up a few times. DNA for the CDR3: TGTGCCAGCAGTTACAGGGGCTACGAGCAGTACTTC. This codes for CASSYRGYEQYF. The chain joins TRBV6-5 to TRBJ2-7; weak D call: TRBD1 (5 bases). The length of the CDR3 is 12 residues. Trimming stripped 2 bases from V and 3 bases from J, with 5 bases between. Germline V CDR1 and CDR2: MNHEY, SVGAGI.

The gene calls are TRBV6-1 and TRBJ2-7; TRBD1 matches 10 bases. V trimming: 5 bases; J trimming: 2 bases; junction bases outside the gene matches: 18. From germline, CDR1 is MNHNS and CDR2 SASEGT. The CDR3 extends over 19 amino acids. The CDR3 loop reads CASSPIPGQGPRRPYEQYF. The CDR3, as DNA: TGTGCCAGCAGTCCGATCCCGGGACAGGGGCCCCGCAGGCCCTACGAGCAGTACTTC.

The chain recombines TRBV30 with TRBJ1-6, with D possibly being TRBD1 (5 bases). This CDR3 is built from 14 residues. In germline, CDR1 is GTSNPN, CDR2 SVGIG (reference sequence). V was pared by 2 bases and J by 8 bases, with 13 bases between. CDR3 nucleotide sequence: TGTGCCTGGAGTCCTGGGGGTAGGCATTCACCCCTCCACTTT. Translated, it gives CAWSPGGRHSPLHF.

The chain combines TRBV6-1 with TRBJ1-2; 9 bases are shared with TRBD1. This CDR3 contains 12 residues. Looked up from germline, CDR1 is MNHNS and CDR2 is SASEGT. Germline trimming cut 7 bases from V and 6 bases from J; bases unmatched to any gene: 3. The CDR3 region has the DNA TGTGCCAGCACCAGGACAGGGGATGGCTACACCTTC. Protein: CASTRTGDGYTF.

Relative to its sample, this clonotype is medium-sized (0.01 to 0.1%). V gene TRBV4-2 combines with J gene TRBJ1-4, with 7 bases aligning to TRBD1. This CDR3 comprises 15 residues. Germline CDR1 LGHNA, CDR2 YNFKEQ. V shed 6 bases, J shed 3 bases, and the junction held 7 bases outside the gene matches. The CDR3 sequence: CASRFRTGSNEKLFF. The CDR3, as DNA: TGTGCCAGCAGGTTCCGGACAGGATCTAATGAAAAACTGTTTTTT.

This clonotype was detected only a few times. The chain carries TRBV7-8 and TRBJ1-4; 7 bases map to TRBD1. Unmatched junction bases numbered 13, after V lost 2 bases and J lost 7 bases. The CDR3 is 17 amino acids. CDR1 is SGHVS, CDR2 FQNEAQ, per germline. The CDR3 DNA is TGTGCCAGCAGCTTATTGGGTTCGACAGGGCTCCCTGAAAAACTGTTTTTT. Amino acids: CASSLLGSTGLPEKLFF.

The chain is built from TRBV6-1 and TRBJ2-3, with 9 nucleotides matching TRBD2. The germline V gene has CDR1 MNHNS and CDR2 SASEGT. V lost 7 bases and J lost 5; bases outside the gene matches: 13. The CDR3 sequence is 16 residues long. CDR3 bases: TGTGCCAGCAACCGGGGTAGCGGGGGCCCACAAGATACGCAGTATTTT. Its translation: CASNRGSGGPQDTQYF.

The chain links TRBV6-2 or TRBV6-3 to TRBJ2-5; no firm D call. Trimming took off 5 bases at V and 5 bases at J, with 18 bases between the two ends. In germline, CDR1 is MNHEY, CDR2 SVGEGT. This CDR3 is built from 15 residues. The chain's CDR3 is CASSPPGSLRETQYF. The CDR3, as DNA: TGTGCCAGCAGTCCCCCGGGTTCCCTCCGGGAGACCCAGTACTTC.

This chain uses TRBV11-2 with TRBJ2-3; tentatively, D is TRBD2 (6 bases). The germline V gene has CDR1 SGHAT and CDR2 FQNNGV. The CDR3 spans 14 residues. Trimming shortened V by 6 bases and J by 0 bases, and 10 bases separated the two germline ends. CDR3 nucleotides: TGTGCCAGCAGATGGCGGGGTAGCACAGATACGCAGTATTTT. Protein sequence: CASRWRGSTDTQYF.

In its sample, this clonotype was seen a few times. The chain is built from TRBV6-1 and TRBJ2-4; TRBD2 might be the D (5 bases). V was cut by 3 bases and J by 8 bases, with 14 bases left in between. This CDR3 contains 14 residues. Germline CDR1 and CDR2: MNHNS and SASEGT. CDR3 in amino acids: CASSEVSRADIQYF. The CDR3 DNA follows: TGTGCCAGCAGTGAGGTTTCGAGGGCAGACATTCAGTACTTC.

This clonotype was recorded a few times. V usage is TRBV30 and J usage is TRBJ1-2; D unresolved. V was pared by 2 bases and J by 6 bases, with 10 bases between. The CDR3 extends over 12 amino acids. In germline, CDR1 is GTSNPN, CDR2 SVGIG (reference sequence). The CDR3 spells CAWSRLIDGYTF. CDR3 coding DNA: TGTGCCTGGAGTCGGCTAATAGATGGCTACACCTTC. Full variable domain (rest looked up from reference TRBV30 and TRBJ1-2): SQTIHQWPATLVQPVGSPLSLECTVEGTSNPNLYWYRQAAGRGLQLLFYSVGIGQISSEVPQNLSASRPQDRQFILSSKKLLLSDSGFYLCAWSRLIDGYTFGSGTRLTVV.

This clonotype appeared a few times. The chain combines TRBV11-3 with TRBJ1-2, with D perhaps TRBD1 (6 bases). V lost 1 base, J lost 6 bases, and 9 bases lay in between. This CDR3 comprises 13 residues. CDR1 and CDR2 (germline): SGHNT, YENEEA. The CDR3 DNA reads TGTGCCAGCAGCTTAGGGACAGTTGATGGCTACACCTTC. This translates into CASSLGTVDGYTF.